A selection of T cell receptor beta chains follows, all from one sample in a study of blood T cells in healthy people across ages. TCRdb ran MiXCR on the 5' RACE reads and lists one entry per CDR3 protein. The table lists 750,000 or so distinct CDR3 sequences, 20% to 25% of them singletons. These data were likewise used in another study, on T cells of mothers and their children.

Sequenced sample: blood. These receptors all come from a boy younger than 18 in good health. Both conserved end residues are part of each CDR3. Each record gives: clone size, D gene, V gene, J gene, CDR3 DNA, CDR3 protein. D genes are given only for firm matches. The listing skips clone size in some rows; elsewhere it reads once, few, many or a size class.

abundance: .
d_gene: TRBD2
v_gene: TRBV20-1
j_gene: TRBJ2-5
CDR3nt: TGCAGGGCTAGCGGAGAGGGGGAGACCCAGTACTTC
CDR3aa: CRASGEGETQYF

abundance: .
d_gene: .
v_gene: TRBV7-2
j_gene: TRBJ2-7
CDR3nt: TGTGCCAGCAACTTATACAGCTACGAGCAGTACTTC
CDR3aa: CASNLYSYEQYF

abundance: .
d_gene: TRBD1
v_gene: TRBV7-9
j_gene: TRBJ2-3
CDR3nt: TGTGCCAGCAGCCCTCGGACAGGGGGAGTTGTAGATACGCAGTATTTT
CDR3aa: CASSPRTGGVVDTQYF

abundance: few
d_gene: TRBD2
v_gene: TRBV28
j_gene: TRBJ2-5
CDR3nt: TGTGCCAGCAGTAGCCTTGGGACTAGCAGATCCCAAGAGACCCAGTACTTC
CDR3aa: CASSSLGTSRSQETQYF

abundance: .
d_gene: .
v_gene: TRBV7-9
j_gene: TRBJ2-7
CDR3nt: TGTGCCAGCAGCCTAGACGGACCGGTCTCCTACGAGCAGTACTTC
CDR3aa: CASSLDGPVSYEQYF

abundance: .
d_gene: .
v_gene: TRBV11-2
j_gene: TRBJ2-3
CDR3nt: TGTGCCAGCAGCCCGACCATAGCAACAGATACGCAGTATTTT
CDR3aa: CASSPTIATDTQYF

abundance: few
d_gene: .
v_gene: TRBV5-1
j_gene: TRBJ2-5
CDR3nt: TGCGCCAGCAGCTTGGACGGACATCTCCAAGAGACCCAGTACTTC
CDR3aa: CASSLDGHLQETQYF

abundance: few
d_gene: .
v_gene: TRBV20-1
j_gene: TRBJ2-7
CDR3nt: TGCAGTGCTAGAGATGCCTTTGGACCCCCTTACGAGCAGTACTTC
CDR3aa: CSARDAFGPPYEQYF

abundance: few
d_gene: .
v_gene: TRBV7-9
j_gene: TRBJ1-2
CDR3nt: TGTGCCAGCAGCTTAGATTCTCCGGAAACTTACGGCTACACCTTC
CDR3aa: CASSLDSPETYGYTF

abundance: few
d_gene: .
v_gene: TRBV28
j_gene: TRBJ2-7
CDR3nt: TGTGCCAGCAGTTCCTCGGGGGGCGCGATCTACGAGCAGTACTTC
CDR3aa: CASSSSGGAIYEQYF

abundance: few
d_gene: .
v_gene: TRBV7-8
j_gene: TRBJ2-1
CDR3nt: TGTGCCAGCAGCTTAGGCAGGGGGGCTGAGCAGTTCTTC
CDR3aa: CASSLGRGAEQFF

abundance: .
d_gene: TRBD2
v_gene: TRBV25-1
j_gene: TRBJ2-1
CDR3nt: TGTGCCAGCAGAGAGGGACTAGCGGGCGACAATGAGCAGTTCTTC
CDR3aa: CASREGLAGDNEQFF

abundance: .
d_gene: TRBD2
v_gene: TRBV20-1
j_gene: TRBJ2-7
CDR3nt: TGCAGTGCTAGTAGCGGGGGCTACGAGCAGTACTTC
CDR3aa: CSASSGGYEQYF

abundance: few
d_gene: TRBD1
v_gene: TRBV6-4
j_gene: TRBJ1-5
CDR3nt: TGTGCCAGCAGTGACTCCGACAGGGGGGGAGAGAACAATCAGCCCCAGCATTTT
CDR3aa: CASSDSDRGGENNQPQHF

abundance: .
d_gene: TRBD2
v_gene: TRBV20-1
j_gene: TRBJ2-7
CDR3nt: TGCAGTGCTCTCGGACTAGCGGGAGGGCCTAGATACGAGCAGTACTTC
CDR3aa: CSALGLAGGPRYEQYF

abundance: .
d_gene: .
v_gene: TRBV29-1
j_gene: TRBJ2-7
CDR3nt: TGCAGCGTTGGGAAAGGTGACCTCTACGAGCAGTACTTC
CDR3aa: CSVGKGDLYEQYF

abundance: .
d_gene: .
v_gene: TRBV6-5
j_gene: TRBJ1-1
CDR3nt: TGTGCCAGCAGTTACGTTAGCAGGTCGGAGAACACTGAAGCTTTCTTT
CDR3aa: CASSYVSRSENTEAFF

abundance: .
d_gene: TRBD1
v_gene: TRBV29-1
j_gene: TRBJ1-1
CDR3nt: TGCAGCGTTGAAAGGACAGGGAGTGTCACTGAAGCTTTCTTT
CDR3aa: CSVERTGSVTEAFF

abundance: few
d_gene: .
v_gene: TRBV18
j_gene: TRBJ1-1
CDR3nt: TGTGCCAGCTCGCCGGTGCCCGACACTGAAGCTTTCTTT
CDR3aa: CASSPVPDTEAFF

abundance: few
d_gene: .
v_gene: TRBV21-1
j_gene: TRBJ1-1
CDR3nt: TGTGCCAGCAGCATGTCGGAGGACACTGAAGCTTTCTTT
CDR3aa: CASSMSEDTEAFF

abundance: .
d_gene: .
v_gene: TRBV6-2/TRBV6-3
j_gene: TRBJ2-7
CDR3nt: TGTGCCAGCAGCTCACGAAGCAAGCGCCACTACGAGCAGTACTTC
CDR3aa: CASSSRSKRHYEQYF

abundance: few
d_gene: TRBD1
v_gene: TRBV20-1
j_gene: TRBJ1-2
CDR3nt: TGCAGTGCGAACAGGGGAACGTATGGCTACACCTTC
CDR3aa: CSANRGTYGYTF

abundance: few
d_gene: .
v_gene: TRBV5-1
j_gene: TRBJ1-4
CDR3nt: TGCGCCAGCAACTACGGCAGCAATGAAAAACTGTTTTTT
CDR3aa: CASNYGSNEKLFF

abundance: few
d_gene: .
v_gene: TRBV3-1
j_gene: TRBJ2-3
CDR3nt: TGTGCCAGCAGCCACCCCACGGGGTTCACAGATACGCAGTATTTT
CDR3aa: CASSHPTGFTDTQYF

abundance: few
d_gene: .
v_gene: TRBV7-6
j_gene: TRBJ1-5
CDR3nt: TGTGCCAGCAGCTTAGGGCCAGGCGGGGGTAATCAGCCCCAGCATTTT
CDR3aa: CASSLGPGGGNQPQHF

abundance: .
d_gene: TRBD1
v_gene: TRBV27
j_gene: TRBJ1-2
CDR3nt: TGTGCCAGCAGTCCTGACAGGGGACCGTATGGCTACACCTTC
CDR3aa: CASSPDRGPYGYTF

abundance: few
d_gene: .
v_gene: TRBV6-5
j_gene: TRBJ1-5
CDR3nt: TGTGCCAGCAGACGGGACGTCAATAGCAATCAGCCCCAGCATTTT
CDR3aa: CASRRDVNSNQPQHF

abundance: few
d_gene: TRBD1
v_gene: TRBV20-1
j_gene: TRBJ2-5
CDR3nt: TGCAGTGCTTCGGGACAGGCGGAAATGGAGACCCAGTACTTC
CDR3aa: CSASGQAEMETQYF

abundance: .
d_gene: TRBD2
v_gene: TRBV20-1
j_gene: TRBJ2-1
CDR3nt: TGCAGTGCTAGAGTGGGACTAGCGGAGGCCAACAATGAGCAGTTCTTC
CDR3aa: CSARVGLAEANNEQFF

abundance: few
d_gene: TRBD1
v_gene: TRBV4-3
j_gene: TRBJ2-1
CDR3nt: TGCGCCAGCAGCGAAGACAGGGGCTCCTACAATGAGCAGTTCTTC
CDR3aa: CASSEDRGSYNEQFF

abundance: few
d_gene: TRBD1
v_gene: TRBV20-1
j_gene: TRBJ2-7
CDR3nt: TGCAGTGCTAGGTGGACAGGGAACGGGGCCGTATACGAGCAGTACTTC
CDR3aa: CSARWTGNGAVYEQYF

abundance: few
d_gene: .
v_gene: TRBV24-1
j_gene: TRBJ1-4
CDR3nt: TGTGCCACCAGTGACGAGACAGAAAAACTGTTTTTT
CDR3aa: CATSDETEKLFF

abundance: .
d_gene: .
v_gene: TRBV27
j_gene: TRBJ2-7
CDR3nt: TGTGCCAGCAGCTTGGGCGTAGCCTACGAGCAGTACTTC
CDR3aa: CASSLGVAYEQYF

abundance: once
d_gene: TRBD1
v_gene: TRBV27
j_gene: TRBJ2-7
CDR3nt: TGTGCCAGCAGTACACAAGGGCAGGGGGCTGAGCAGTACTTC
CDR3aa: CASSTQGQGAEQYF

abundance: .
d_gene: .
v_gene: TRBV28
j_gene: TRBJ2-5
CDR3nt: TGTGCCAGCAGTTCCCTGTTGGGGTACGAGACCCAGTACTTC
CDR3aa: CASSSLLGYETQYF

abundance: .
d_gene: TRBD2
v_gene: TRBV4-3
j_gene: TRBJ2-2
CDR3nt: TGCGCCAGCAGTCAAGGAGCCGCTAGCGGGTCCACCGGGGAGCTGTTTTTT
CDR3aa: CASSQGAASGSTGELFF

abundance: few
d_gene: TRBD2
v_gene: TRBV4-1
j_gene: TRBJ2-7
CDR3nt: TGCGCCAGCAGCCGCCTCCTAGCGGGGGATACCTACGAGCAGTACTTC
CDR3aa: CASSRLLAGDTYEQYF

abundance: .
d_gene: .
v_gene: TRBV7-8
j_gene: TRBJ1-1
CDR3nt: TGTGCCAGCAGCTTAGGGGGGGGCCGTCACCCGAACACTGAAGCTTTCTTT
CDR3aa: CASSLGGGRHPNTEAFF

abundance: few
d_gene: TRBD1
v_gene: TRBV5-1
j_gene: TRBJ2-3
CDR3nt: TGCGCCAGCAGCTTGCCCGCGGGACAGGGCACAGATACGCAGTATTTT
CDR3aa: CASSLPAGQGTDTQYF

abundance: few
d_gene: .
v_gene: TRBV7-9
j_gene: TRBJ2-1
CDR3nt: TGTGCCAGCAGCCCACCCTGGCGGGCCAATGAGCAGTTCTTC
CDR3aa: CASSPPWRANEQFF

abundance: .
d_gene: .
v_gene: TRBV7-9
j_gene: TRBJ1-4
CDR3nt: TGTGCCAGCAGCCACCGGGACAAGTTTGAAAAACTGTTTTTT
CDR3aa: CASSHRDKFEKLFF

abundance: .
d_gene: .
v_gene: TRBV18
j_gene: TRBJ1-5
CDR3nt: TGTGCCAGCTCACCATCGGGGGGGATTCAGCCCCAGCATTTC
CDR3aa: CASSPSGGIQPQHF

abundance: few
d_gene: .
v_gene: TRBV23-1
j_gene: TRBJ2-5
CDR3nt: TGCGCCAGCAGTTCACGGGGGAACCAAGAGACCCAGTACTTC
CDR3aa: CASSSRGNQETQYF

abundance: few
d_gene: .
v_gene: TRBV6-1
j_gene: TRBJ2-1
CDR3nt: TGTGCCAGCGGTGACTACAATGGGCAGTTCTTC
CDR3aa: CASGDYNGQFF

abundance: .
d_gene: .
v_gene: TRBV7-2
j_gene: TRBJ2-4
CDR3nt: TGTGCCAGCAGCTTAAATCCTGCCCTGGAAATGGACATTCAGTACTTC
CDR3aa: CASSLNPALEMDIQYF

abundance: few
d_gene: TRBD2
v_gene: TRBV3-1
j_gene: TRBJ2-3
CDR3nt: TGTGCCAGCAGCCAAGGGACTAGCGGGAGGGCATCGACAGATACGCAGTATTTT
CDR3aa: CASSQGTSGRASTDTQYF

abundance: few
d_gene: .
v_gene: TRBV4-3
j_gene: TRBJ2-7
CDR3nt: TGCGCCAGCAGCCAAAGGCGGTTCTACGAGCAGTACTTC
CDR3aa: CASSQRRFYEQYF

abundance: .
d_gene: TRBD1
v_gene: TRBV12-3/TRBV12-4
j_gene: TRBJ2-2
CDR3nt: TGTGCCAGCAGTCTTCTATACAGGGGGCCCGGGGAGCTGTTTTTT
CDR3aa: CASSLLYRGPGELFF

abundance: .
d_gene: .
v_gene: TRBV28
j_gene: TRBJ2-1
CDR3nt: TGTGCCAGCAGTCACTGGCGGGAAGGCGACTACAATGAGCAGTTCTTC
CDR3aa: CASSHWREGDYNEQFF

abundance: few
d_gene: .
v_gene: TRBV9
j_gene: TRBJ2-1
CDR3nt: TGTGCCAGCAGCTCGATAGGTGGGGTCTACAATGAGCAGTTCTTC
CDR3aa: CASSSIGGVYNEQFF

abundance: .
d_gene: .
v_gene: TRBV28
j_gene: TRBJ2-3
CDR3nt: TGTGCCAGCAAATTAGCGGAGGCAGGGGATACGCAGTATTTT
CDR3aa: CASKLAEAGDTQYF

abundance: few
d_gene: .
v_gene: TRBV12-3/TRBV12-4
j_gene: TRBJ2-1
CDR3nt: TGTGCCAGCAGGAGTACCCAGGGAAGTGGCTACAATGAGCAGTTCTTC
CDR3aa: CASRSTQGSGYNEQFF

abundance: few
d_gene: .
v_gene: TRBV7-3
j_gene: TRBJ1-6
CDR3nt: TGTGCCAGCAGCTTAGGGGGCGTCAAGGGTTCACCCCTCCACTTT
CDR3aa: CASSLGGVKGSPLHF

abundance: .
d_gene: .
v_gene: TRBV2
j_gene: TRBJ1-1
CDR3nt: TGTGCCAGCAGCACCATCGTTACTGAAGCTTTCTTT
CDR3aa: CASSTIVTEAFF

abundance: .
d_gene: .
v_gene: TRBV6-5
j_gene: TRBJ1-3
CDR3nt: TGTACCAGCAGTTACTCGACCGGGACTCTGGTCTCTGGAAACACCATATATTTT
CDR3aa: CTSSYSTGTLVSGNTIYF